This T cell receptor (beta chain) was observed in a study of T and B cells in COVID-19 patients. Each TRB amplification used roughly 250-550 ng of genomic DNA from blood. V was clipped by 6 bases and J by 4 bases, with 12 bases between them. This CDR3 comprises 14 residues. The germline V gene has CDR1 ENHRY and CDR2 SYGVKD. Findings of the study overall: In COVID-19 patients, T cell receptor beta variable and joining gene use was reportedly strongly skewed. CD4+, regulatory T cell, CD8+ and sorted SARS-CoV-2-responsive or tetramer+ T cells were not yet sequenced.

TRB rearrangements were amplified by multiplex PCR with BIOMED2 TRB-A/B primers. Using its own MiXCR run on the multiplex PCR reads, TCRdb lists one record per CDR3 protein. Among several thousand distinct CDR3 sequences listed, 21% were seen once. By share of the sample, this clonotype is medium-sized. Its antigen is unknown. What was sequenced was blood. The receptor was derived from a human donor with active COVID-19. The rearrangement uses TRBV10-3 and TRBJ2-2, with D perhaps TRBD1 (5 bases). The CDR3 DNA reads TGTGCCATCAGATCCCAGGGTAGCACCGGGGAGCTGTTTTTT. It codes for CAIRSQGSTGELFF.